The 12 T cell receptor beta chains below come from one sample, sequenced in a study of shared clonotypes between healthy human individuals. This table comes from immunoSEQ multiplex PCR, and its TCRdb copy is limited to in-frame clones, with some not included. This sample has hundreds of thousands of clones, with around 96% found just once. The naive CD8 fraction comprised CD45RO-negative cells positively selected for CCR7 and excluded terminally differentiated effector memory CD45RA+ cells. The sample comprised naive CD8+ T cells sorted from blood. These receptors were collected from a woman aged 25 to 39 in good health.

This clone was observed a single time. The gene calls are TRBV13 and TRBJ1-4; 8 bases align to TRBD1. CDR3 length equals 15 residues. Germline V gene data show CDR1 as PRHDT and CDR2 as FYEKMQ (reference sequence). V lost 5 bases and J lost 7; bases outside the gene matches: 9. The DNA of the CDR3 is TGTGCCAGCAGCCTGGCAGGGGGCATCGGTGAAAAACTGTTTTTT. Translated, it gives CASSLAGGIGEKLFF. Full variable domain (remainder filled in from reference TRBV13 and TRBJ1-4): AAGVIQSPRHLIKEKRETATLKCYPIPRHDTVYWYQQGPGQDPQFLISFYEKMQSDKGSIPDRFSAQQFSDYHSELNMSSLELGDSALYFCASSLAGGIGEKLFFGSGTQLSVL.

The chain links TRBV9 to TRBJ2-3, with 14 bases fitting TRBD2. Trimming removed 0 bases from V and 2 bases from J; junction bases left unmatched: 5. The germline V gene has CDR1 SGDLS and CDR2 YYNGEE. The CDR3 has 18 amino acids. Here the CDR3 DNA reads TGTGCCAGCAGCGTAGATGAGGGACTAGCGGGGGTCACAGATACGCAGTATTTT. Residues: CASSVDEGLAGVTDTQYF. Drawing the rest from reference TRBV9 and TRBJ2-3, the complete variable domain is DSGVTQTPKHLITATGQRVTLRCSPRSGDLSVYWYQQSLDQGLQFLIQYYNGEERAKGNILERFSAQQFPDLHSELNLSSLELGDSALYFCASSVDEGLAGVTDTQYFGPGTRLTVL.

The J gene is TRBJ2-1, the V gene TRBV4-1, with D possibly matching TRBD2 (5 bases). The germline CDR1 and CDR2 sequences are MGHRA and YSYEKL. V gave up 3 bases and J gave up 7 bases, with 31 bases separating them. This CDR3 spans 20 amino acids. The CDR3 nucleotides are TGCGCCAGCAGCCATCTAGCCGGGGTACGTACAATGAGCGATGGAAATGAGCAGTTCTTC. Amino acid sequence: CASSHLAGVRTMSDGNEQFF.

The rearrangement links TRBV30 to TRBJ1-5; D remains ambiguous. CDR3 length: 13 amino acids. Trimming pared 1 base from V and 3 bases from J, leaving 7 bases between. Germline assignment: CDR1 GTSNPN and CDR2 SVGIG (reference sequence). CDR3 nucleotides: TGTGCCTGGAGTGAAAGATTCAATCAGCCCCAGCATTTT. This encodes CAWSERFNQPQHF.

The chain uses TRBV11-1 and TRBJ2-1; D may be TRBD2 (5 bases). This CDR3 region has 13 residues. Germline V gene data show CDR1 as SGHAT and CDR2 as FQDESV (reference sequence). V lost 5 bases and J lost 3, with 8 bases in between. CDR3 amino acids: CASSPTSYNEQFF. The CDR3 DNA is TGTGCCAGCAGCCCTACTAGCTACAATGAGCAGTTCTTC.

The chain is built from TRBV28 and TRBJ2-3; TRBD2 is a possible D gene (5 bases). Germline CDR1 is MDHEN and CDR2 is SYDVKM. V was trimmed by 4 bases and J by 3 bases, leaving 23 bases between them. The CDR3 extends over 18 amino acids. The CDR3 nucleotides read TGTGCCAGCAGTTCCCCCCTAGTACGGGATGAGTGGACAGATACGCAGTATTTT. Protein sequence: CASSSPLVRDEWTDTQYF.

The chain carries TRBV5-8 and TRBJ2-7; D unresolved. Germline V gives CDR1 SGHTS, CDR2 YDEGEE. The CDR3 totals 11 residues. V was trimmed by 0 bases and J by 5 bases, leaving 3 bases between them. CDR3 nucleotide sequence: TGTGCCAGCAGCTTGGCACACGAGCAGTACTTC. Protein product: CASSLAHEQYF.

This sequence joins TRBV19 and TRBJ1-2; no definite D call. This CDR3 is built from 11 residues. The V gene lost 3 bases and the J gene lost 8 bases, with 7 bases spanning the gap. Germline V gives CDR1 LNHDA, CDR2 SQIVND (reference sequence). The CDR3 nucleotides are TGTGCCAGTAGTATTTACGAGGGCTACACCTTC. Amino acids: CASSIYEGYTF.

The chain uses TRBV4-1 and TRBJ2-7, with TRBD2 matching over 10 bases. The CDR3 contains 16 residues. Germline V CDR1 and CDR2: MGHRA, YSYEKL. The V gene end was trimmed by 0 bases and the J gene end by 7 bases; junction bases not matched to a gene: 9. The CDR3, as DNA: TGCGCCAGCAGCCAAGATCTTTGGACTAGCGGCCTGGAGCAGTACTTC. Amino acid sequence: CASSQDLWTSGLEQYF.

This clone appeared once. The genes are TRBV9 and TRBJ2-7; 7 bases are shared with TRBD1. The germline CDR1 and CDR2 sequences are SGDLS and YYNGEE. The CDR3 has 14 residues. The V and J ends lost 1 base and 3 bases, in that order; junction bases with no gene match: 4. CDR3 coding DNA: TGTGCCAGCAGCGTAAGGACAGGAAACTACGAGCAGTACTTC. It encodes CASSVRTGNYEQYF.

This clone was counted between two and nine times. The sample has other DNA sequences that encode this CDR3 too. The chain joins TRBV28 to TRBJ2-7; D may be TRBD1 (6 bases). Trimming removed 3 bases at V and 4 bases at J, with 7 bases between. Germline V gene data show CDR1 as MDHEN and CDR2 as SYDVKM. The CDR3 runs to 12 residues. CDR3 amino acids: CASSFQGYEQYF. For the CDR3, the DNA is TGTGCCAGCAGTTTTCAGGGGTACGAGCAGTACTTC.

The V gene is TRBV28, the J gene TRBJ2-5, with D possibly matching TRBD1 (6 bases). The CDR3 is made up of 12 amino acids. V lost 11 bases and J lost 0, with 10 bases in between. Germline CDR1 is MDHEN and CDR2 is SYDVKM. CDR3 protein: CAVGTYQETQYF. CDR3 nucleotide sequence: TGTGCCGTCGGGACATACCAAGAGACCCAGTACTTC.